These 20 T cell receptor beta chains were sequenced from one sample in a study of a mutant IDH1 vaccine in newly diagnosed glioma. The table came from immunoSEQ multiplex PCR; TCRdb's copy has only in-frame clones and leaves some out. The sample comprises approximately 43,000 clones, 85% to 90% of which are singletons, and about 1.6% rests with the top ten. Time point reported: week 35, safety follow-up. A single vaccine dose contained 300 ug of mutant IDH1 20-mer peptide, and topical imiquimod was used with it. Their specific antigens are unknown. The sequencing here drew on PBMCs, taken from a glioma patient whose treatment included an IDH1 peptide vaccine. All receptors come from a man between 40 and 49 years old with glioma.

The rearrangement joins TRBV4-1 to TRBJ2-1; no clear D gene. V dropped 0 bases and J dropped 2 bases, with 8 bases sitting between them. In germline, CDR1 is MGHRA, CDR2 YSYEKL. This CDR3 comprises 15 residues. This CDR3 reads CASSQDRGAYNEQFF. Written as DNA, the CDR3 is TGCGCCAGCAGCCAAGACAGAGGCGCCTACAATGAGCAGTTCTTC.

V usage is TRBV30 and J usage is TRBJ1-4, with D perhaps matching TRBD1 (5 bases). Germline CDR1 reads GTSNPN; CDR2 reads SVGIG (reference sequence). V was shortened by 0 bases and J by 13 bases, with 12 bases between the two germline ends. The length of the CDR3 is 12 residues. CDR3 sequence reads: CAWSVYAGRLFF. CDR3 nucleotide sequence: TGTGCCTGGAGTGTATATGCAGGGAGACTGTTTTTT. Variable domain in full (rest from reference TRBV30 and TRBJ1-4): SQTIHQWPATLVQPVGSPLSLECTVEGTSNPNLYWYRQAAGRGLQLLFYSVGIGQISSEVPQNLSASRPQDRQFILSSKKLLLSDSGFYLCAWSVYAGRLFFGSGTQLSVL.

The chain carries TRBV6-5 and TRBJ2-5; TRBD1 might be the D (5 bases). V dropped 4 bases and J dropped 5 bases, with 14 bases sitting between them. The CDR3 has 14 amino acids. Germline V gene data show CDR1 as MNHEY and CDR2 as SVGAGI. The CDR3 is CASSFHRIVETQYF. CDR3 in DNA: TGTGCCAGCAGTTTTCACAGGATCGTGGAGACCCAGTACTTC.

The V call is TRBV5-6, the J call TRBJ1-2, with D uncertain. The length of the CDR3 is 13 residues. The germline V gene has CDR1 SGHDT and CDR2 YYEEEE. V lost 2 bases and J lost 0, with 5 bases in between. The CDR3 coding sequence is TGTGCCAGCAGCTTTATAACTAACTATGGCTACACCTTC. Protein: CASSFITNYGYTF. Using reference TRBV5-6 and TRBJ1-2 for the parts outside the CDR3, the full variable domain is DAGVTQSPTHLIKTRGQQVTLRCSPKSGHDTVSWYQQALGQGPQFIFQYYEEEERQRGNFPDRFSGHQFPNYSSELNVNALLLGDSALYLCASSFITNYGYTFGSGTRLTVV.

The rearrangement uses TRBV5-1 and TRBJ1-4; D possibly corresponds to TRBD1 (5 bases). Germline V CDR1 and CDR2: SGHRS, YFSETQ. The CDR3 is 14 residues long. V was clipped by 1 base and J by 8 bases, with 12 bases between them. The CDR3 is CASSLQGADEKLFF. DNA for the CDR3: TGCGCCAGCAGCTTGCAAGGGGCGGACGAAAAACTGTTTTTT.

The chain uses TRBV7-2 and TRBJ2-7, with 8 bases matching TRBD2. Germline V CDR1 and CDR2: SGHTA, FQGNSA. Unmatched junction bases numbered 13, after V lost 5 bases and J lost 7 bases. The CDR3 totals 15 residues. CDR3 residues: CASSLPGTRVREQYF. The CDR3 bases are TGTGCCAGCAGCCTCCCCGGGACTAGGGTGCGGGAGCAGTACTTC.

The chain recombines TRBV12-5 with TRBJ1-1; 7 bases are a match to TRBD1. V was pared by 7 bases and J by 0 bases, with 11 bases of the junction left unmatched. CDR3 length equals 16 residues. Germline CDR1 and CDR2: LGHNT and FRNRAP. CDR3 bases: TGTGCTAGTGCCCCATCCGGGACAGCCTTGAACACTGAAGCTTTCTTT. Translation gives CASAPSGTALNTEAFF.

V and J are TRBV6-1 and TRBJ1-5; D is unresolved. Germline CDR1 is MNHNS and CDR2 is SASEGT. V gave up 2 bases and J gave up 1 base, with 9 bases separating them. This CDR3 is built from 15 residues. CDR3 amino acids: CASSEIWGSNQPQHF. Here the CDR3 DNA reads TGTGCCAGCAGTGAAATTTGGGGAAGCAATCAGCCCCAGCATTTT.

The count of this clone is one. V usage is TRBV27 and J usage is TRBJ2-1; D not resolved. CDR1 and CDR2 from the germline V gene are MNHEY and SMNVEV (reference sequence). The V end lost 1 base, the J end lost 7 bases, and 11 bases lay between the germline ends. The CDR3 length is 14 residues. CDR3 amino acids: CASSLWVASNEQFF. The CDR3, as DNA: TGTGCCAGCAGTTTATGGGTAGCCTCGAATGAGCAGTTCTTC.

This clone was detected once. The chain is built from TRBV7-8 and TRBJ1-2; D is uncertain. CDR1 SGHVS and CDR2 FQNEAQ come from the germline V gene. This CDR3 has 14 residues. The V and J ends lost 1 base and 8 bases respectively, with 14 bases between them. The CDR3 coding sequence is TGTGCCAGCAGCTTAGATCACACCGAGAAGGGCTACACCTTC. It codes for CASSLDHTEKGYTF.

The chain couples TRBV10-3 to TRBJ2-3; no clear D. This CDR3 spans 14 amino acids. V lost 5 bases, J lost 1 base, and 10 bases lay in between. The germline V gene has CDR1 ENHRY and CDR2 SYGVKD. The CDR3 DNA sequence: TGTGCCATCAGTACCCGTGAGGGCACAGATACGCAGTATTTT. Protein product: CAISTREGTDTQYF.

The chain employs TRBV7-2 and TRBJ2-2; D gene uncertain. This CDR3 has 16 amino acids. Trimming cost V 0 bases and J 2 bases, with 10 bases left between them. From germline, CDR1 is SGHTA and CDR2 FQGNSA. The CDR3, as DNA: TGTGCCAGCAGCTTAGCGGTCGTTGAAAACACCGGGGAGCTGTTTTTT. This translates into CASSLAVVENTGELFF.

This sequence joins TRBV28 and TRBJ2-3; D uncertain. Germline V CDR1 and CDR2: MDHEN, SYDVKM. CDR3 length: 13 residues. Trimming removed 3 bases from V and 1 base from J, with 5 bases in between. CDR3 sequence reads: CASSFGGTDTQYF. The DNA for the CDR3 is TGTGCCAGCAGTTTTGGGGGCACAGATACGCAGTATTTT.

V is TRBV4-3 and J is TRBJ2-5, with unresolved D. Judging by the DNA end, TRBJ2-7 fits better; the J call may be wrong. This CDR3 has 13 residues. Germline values: CDR1 LGHNA, CDR2 YSLEER. Here the CDR3 reads CASSQGGVYEQYF. The CDR3 nucleotides read TGCGCCAGCAGCCAAGGAGGCGTCTACGAGCAGTACTTC.

The V gene is TRBV29-1, the J gene TRBJ2-3; 8 bases map to TRBD1. Germline loops: CDR1 SQVTM, CDR2 ANQGSEA. The J segment lost 5 bases and the V segment lost 6 bases, leaving 10 bases of the junction unmatched. This CDR3 comprises 14 residues. The CDR3 loop is CSVTPTGGGDTQYF. The CDR3, as DNA: TGCAGCGTCACACCTACAGGGGGAGGAGATACGCAGTATTTT.

The chain links TRBV19 to TRBJ2-7; TRBD1 agrees at 7 bases. The germline V gene has CDR1 LNHDA and CDR2 SQIVND (reference sequence). CDR3 size: 15 residues. With 0 bases clipped from V and 2 bases from J, the junction kept 4 bases outside the gene matches. The CDR3 bases are TGTGCCAGTAGTATAGAGGGCCAGGGGGCCTACGAGCAGTACTTC. Residues: CASSIEGQGAYEQYF.

This clone was seen only once. The J gene is TRBJ2-1, the V gene TRBV7-9; 11 bases fit TRBD2. V lost 5 bases, J lost 6 bases, and 6 bases stayed unmatched. The germline gives CDR1 SEHNR, CDR2 FQNEAQ (reference sequence). The CDR3 is 15 amino acids. The CDR3 DNA reads as TGTGCCAGCAGCCGACTAGCGGGAAAAGGCAATGAGCAGTTCTTC. Amino acids: CASSRLAGKGNEQFF.

This chain joins TRBV5-1 and TRBJ2-1; 8 positions agree with TRBD2. This CDR3 contains 15 residues. Losses at the gene ends were 0 bases for V and 5 bases for J; bases not matched to a gene: 4. The germline V gene has CDR1 SGHRS and CDR2 YFSETQ. The CDR3 nucleotides are TGCGCCAGCAGCTTGGGTACTAGCGGCCACAATGAGCAGTTCTTC. Encoded protein: CASSLGTSGHNEQFF.

The rearrangement joins TRBV29-1 to TRBJ2-2; the match to TRBD1 covers 8 bases. Germline loops: CDR1 SQVTM, CDR2 ANQGSEA. J lost 6 bases, V lost 6 bases, and 15 bases had no gene match. There are 16 residues in the CDR3. The CDR3 loop is CSVVDRVIAPAGELFF. CDR3 DNA sequence: TGCAGCGTCGTGGACAGGGTGATAGCCCCAGCCGGGGAGCTGTTTTTT.

In its sample, this clone was seen once. This chain connects TRBV28 to TRBJ2-7; D perhaps matches TRBD2 (5 bases). This CDR3 is built from 15 residues. Germline V lookup: CDR1 MDHEN, CDR2 SYDVKM. The V and J ends lost 6 bases and 2 bases respectively, with 17 bases between them. The CDR3 nucleotides read TGTGCCAGCAGCCGGGGTTCGAGTCTTACCTACGAGCAGTACGTC. Translating it yields CASSRGSSLTYEQYV.